What follows is one T cell receptor (beta chain) and its context. This sample was taken from a study of blood T cell repertoires in COVID-19. Only in-frame clones appear in the TCRdb table, and some are missing; sequencing was by immunoSEQ multiplex PCR. The table lists roughly 130,000 clones, about 83% of them singletons. The sequencing input was PBMCs or T cells enriched from blood (not recorded which). The source is a woman aged 30 to 39 who had recovered from COVID-19.

The CDR3 loop reads CASRTGLAVTDTQYF. CDR3 nucleotide sequence: TGCGCCAGCAGAACGGGACTAGCGGTCACAGATACGCAGTATTTT. The chain has TRBV4-3 and TRBJ2-3, with TRBD2 identical over 11 bases. There are 15 residues in the CDR3. Germline-derived CDR1 and CDR2 are LGHNA and YSLEER. The V segment lost 6 bases and the J segment 2 bases; nucleotides outside the gene matches: 4.